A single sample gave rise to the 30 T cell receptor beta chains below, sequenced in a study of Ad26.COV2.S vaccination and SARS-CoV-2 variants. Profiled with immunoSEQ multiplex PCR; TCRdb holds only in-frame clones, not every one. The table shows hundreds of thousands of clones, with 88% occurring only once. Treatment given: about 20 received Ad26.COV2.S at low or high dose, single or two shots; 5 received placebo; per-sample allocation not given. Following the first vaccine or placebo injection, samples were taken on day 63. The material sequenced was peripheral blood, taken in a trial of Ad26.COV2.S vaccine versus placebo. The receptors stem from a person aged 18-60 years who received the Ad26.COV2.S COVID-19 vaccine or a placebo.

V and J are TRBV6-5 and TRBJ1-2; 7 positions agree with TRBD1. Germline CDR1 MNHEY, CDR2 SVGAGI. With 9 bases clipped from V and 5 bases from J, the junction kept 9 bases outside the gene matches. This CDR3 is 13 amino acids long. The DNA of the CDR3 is TGTGCCAGTTCTAAACCGGGACAGTATGGCTACACCTTC. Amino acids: CASSKPGQYGYTF.

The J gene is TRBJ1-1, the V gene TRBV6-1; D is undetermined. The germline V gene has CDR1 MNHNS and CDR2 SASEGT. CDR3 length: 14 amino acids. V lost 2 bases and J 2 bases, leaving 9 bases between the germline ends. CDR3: CASSEQRTNTEAFF. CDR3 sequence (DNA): TGTGCCAGCAGTGAACAGCGGACTAACACTGAAGCTTTCTTT.

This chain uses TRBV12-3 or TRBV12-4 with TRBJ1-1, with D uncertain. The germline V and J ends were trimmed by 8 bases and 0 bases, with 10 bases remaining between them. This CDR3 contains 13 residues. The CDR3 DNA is TGTGCCAGCTTAGGCAGGCTGAACACTGAAGCTTTCTTT. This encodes CASLGRLNTEAFF.

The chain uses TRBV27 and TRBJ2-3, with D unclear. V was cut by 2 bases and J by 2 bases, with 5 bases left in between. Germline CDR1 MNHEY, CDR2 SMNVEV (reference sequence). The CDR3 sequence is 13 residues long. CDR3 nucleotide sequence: TGTGCCAGCAGTTTAAGACCCACAGATACGCAGTATTTT. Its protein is CASSLRPTDTQYF.

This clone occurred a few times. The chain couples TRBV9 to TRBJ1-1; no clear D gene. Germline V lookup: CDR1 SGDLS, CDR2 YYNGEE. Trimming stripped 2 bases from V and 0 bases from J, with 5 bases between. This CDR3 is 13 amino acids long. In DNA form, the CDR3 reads TGTGCCAGCAGCGTTTTCCTGAACACTGAAGCTTTCTTT. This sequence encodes CASSVFLNTEAFF.

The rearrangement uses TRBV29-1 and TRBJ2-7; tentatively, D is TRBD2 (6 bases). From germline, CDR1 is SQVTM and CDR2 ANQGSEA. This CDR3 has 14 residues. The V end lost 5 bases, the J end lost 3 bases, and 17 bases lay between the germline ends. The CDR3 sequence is CSVLLRAGNYEQYF. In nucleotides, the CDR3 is TGCAGCGTTCTTCTGCGGGCGGGGAACTACGAGCAGTACTTC.

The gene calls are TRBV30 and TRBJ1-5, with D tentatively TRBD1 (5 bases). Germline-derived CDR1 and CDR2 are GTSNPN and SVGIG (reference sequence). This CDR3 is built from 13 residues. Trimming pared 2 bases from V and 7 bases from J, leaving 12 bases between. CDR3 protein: CAWSRGVGQPQHF. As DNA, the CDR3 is TGTGCCTGGAGTCGGGGGGTCGGGCAGCCCCAGCATTTT.

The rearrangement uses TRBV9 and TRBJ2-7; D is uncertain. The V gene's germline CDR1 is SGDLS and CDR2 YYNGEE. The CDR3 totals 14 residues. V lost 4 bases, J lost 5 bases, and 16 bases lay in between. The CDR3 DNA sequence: TGTGCCAGCAGCCCTAGTGGCAGGAGAGACGAGCAGTACTTC. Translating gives CASSPSGRRDEQYF.

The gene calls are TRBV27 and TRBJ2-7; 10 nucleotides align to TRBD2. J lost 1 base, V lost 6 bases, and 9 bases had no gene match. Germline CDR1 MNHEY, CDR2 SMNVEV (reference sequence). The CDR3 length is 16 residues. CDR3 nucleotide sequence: TGTGCCAGCAGACCCGGGACACTAGCGGGGTCCTACGAGCAGTACTTC. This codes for CASRPGTLAGSYEQYF.

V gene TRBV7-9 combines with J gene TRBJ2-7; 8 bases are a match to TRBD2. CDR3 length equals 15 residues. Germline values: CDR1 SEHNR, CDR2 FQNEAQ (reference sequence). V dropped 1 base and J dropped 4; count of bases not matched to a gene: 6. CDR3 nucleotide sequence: TGTGCCAGCAGCTTAGGGCGGGAGGTCAGTTACGAGCAGTACTTC. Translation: CASSLGREVSYEQYF.

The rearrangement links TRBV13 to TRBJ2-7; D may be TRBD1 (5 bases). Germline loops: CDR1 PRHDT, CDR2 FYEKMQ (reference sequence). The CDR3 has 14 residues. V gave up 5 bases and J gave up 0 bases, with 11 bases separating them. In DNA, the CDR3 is TGTGCCAGCAGCGCTCAGGGATACTCCTACGAGCAGTACTTC. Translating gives CASSAQGYSYEQYF.

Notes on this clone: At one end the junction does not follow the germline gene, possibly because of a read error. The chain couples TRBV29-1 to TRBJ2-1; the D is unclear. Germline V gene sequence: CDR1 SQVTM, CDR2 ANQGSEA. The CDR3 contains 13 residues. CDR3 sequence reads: CSGWGSSPNEQLF. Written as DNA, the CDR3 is TGCAGCGGGTGGGGATCCTCCCCCAATGAGCAGCTCTTC.

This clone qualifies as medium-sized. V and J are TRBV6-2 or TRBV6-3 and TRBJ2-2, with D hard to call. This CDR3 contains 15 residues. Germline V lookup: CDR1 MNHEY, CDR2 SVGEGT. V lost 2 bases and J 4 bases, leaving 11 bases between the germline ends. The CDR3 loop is CASSYEVRVTGELFF. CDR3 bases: TGTGCCAGCAGTTACGAGGTACGGGTCACCGGGGAGCTGTTTTTT.

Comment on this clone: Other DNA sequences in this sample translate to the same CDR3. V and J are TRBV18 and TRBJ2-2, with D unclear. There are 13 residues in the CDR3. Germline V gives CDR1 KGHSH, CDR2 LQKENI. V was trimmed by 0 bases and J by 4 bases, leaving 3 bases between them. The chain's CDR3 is CASSPPGTGELFF. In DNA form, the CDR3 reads TGTGCCAGCTCACCACCCGGCACCGGGGAGCTGTTTTTT.

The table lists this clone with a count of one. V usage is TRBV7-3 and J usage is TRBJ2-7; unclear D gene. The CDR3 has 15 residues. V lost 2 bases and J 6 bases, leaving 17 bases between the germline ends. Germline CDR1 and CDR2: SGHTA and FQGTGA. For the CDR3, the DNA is TGTGCCAGCAGCTTAGGGTTTGCCCAACCGCCCGAGCAGTACTTC. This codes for CASSLGFAQPPEQYF.

This chain's CDR3 is CASSSGTGVSNQPQHF. For the CDR3, the DNA is TGTGCCAGCAGCTCCGGGACAGGGGTTAGCAATCAGCCCCAGCATTTT. The chain employs TRBV6-6 and TRBJ1-5; 10 bases match TRBD1. CDR3 length: 16 amino acids. V lost 6 bases and J lost 0; bases outside the gene matches: 5. In germline, CDR1 is MNHNY, CDR2 SVGAGI (reference sequence).

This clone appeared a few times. CDR3 sequence (DNA): TGTGCCAGCAGCCTCTCGGGTACTAGCAATCAGCCCCAGCATTTT. This encodes CASSLSGTSNQPQHF. The chain combines TRBV7-3 with TRBJ1-5; D is unclear. Trimming took off 5 bases at V and 0 bases at J, with 11 bases between the two ends. Germline-derived CDR1 and CDR2 are SGHTA and FQGTGA. This CDR3 region has 15 residues.

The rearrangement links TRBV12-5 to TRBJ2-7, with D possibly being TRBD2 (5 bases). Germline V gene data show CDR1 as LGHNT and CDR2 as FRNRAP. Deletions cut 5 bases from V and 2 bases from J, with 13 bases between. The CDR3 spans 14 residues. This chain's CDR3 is CASGTRPEAYEQYF. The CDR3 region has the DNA TGTGCTAGTGGTACACGCCCGGAGGCCTACGAGCAGTACTTC.

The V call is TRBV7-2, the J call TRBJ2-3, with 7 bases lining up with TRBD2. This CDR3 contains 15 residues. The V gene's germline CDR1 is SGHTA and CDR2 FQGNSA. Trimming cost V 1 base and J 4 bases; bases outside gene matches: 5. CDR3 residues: CASSLVGLAADTQYF. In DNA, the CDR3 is TGTGCCAGCAGCTTAGTAGGGCTAGCGGCAGATACGCAGTATTTT. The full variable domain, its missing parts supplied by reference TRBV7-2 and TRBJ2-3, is GAGVSQSPSNKVTEKGKDVELRCDPISGHTALYWYRQSLGQGLEFLIYFQGNSAPDKSGLPSDRFSAERTGGSVSTLTIQRTQQEDSAVYLCASSLVGLAADTQYFGPGTRLTVL.

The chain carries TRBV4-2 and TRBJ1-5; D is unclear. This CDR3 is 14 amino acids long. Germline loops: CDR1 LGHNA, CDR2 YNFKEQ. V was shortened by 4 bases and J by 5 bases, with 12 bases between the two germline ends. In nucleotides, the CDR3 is TGTGCCAGCAGCCCAAGGGCCCTAGATCAGCCCCAGCATTTT. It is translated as CASSPRALDQPQHF.

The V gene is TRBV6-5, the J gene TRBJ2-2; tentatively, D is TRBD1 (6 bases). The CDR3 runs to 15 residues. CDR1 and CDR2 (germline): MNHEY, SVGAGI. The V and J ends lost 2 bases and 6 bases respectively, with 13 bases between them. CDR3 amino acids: CASSYSNRDPGELFF. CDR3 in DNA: TGTGCCAGCAGTTACAGCAACAGGGACCCCGGGGAGCTGTTTTTT.

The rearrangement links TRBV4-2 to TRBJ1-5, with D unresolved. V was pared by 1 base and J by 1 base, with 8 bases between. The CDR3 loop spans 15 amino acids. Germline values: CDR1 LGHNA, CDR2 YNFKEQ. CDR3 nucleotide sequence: TGTGCCAGCAGCCAAGTATACCGAAGCAATCAGCCCCAGCATTTT. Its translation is CASSQVYRSNQPQHF.

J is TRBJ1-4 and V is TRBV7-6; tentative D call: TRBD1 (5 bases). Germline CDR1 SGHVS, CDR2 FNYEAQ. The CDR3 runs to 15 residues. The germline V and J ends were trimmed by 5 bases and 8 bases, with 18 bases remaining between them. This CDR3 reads CASSSPRGGEEKLFF. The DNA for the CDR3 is TGTGCCAGCAGCAGCCCCCGGGGAGGGGAGGAAAAACTGTTTTTT.

The DNA of the CDR3 is TGTGCCAGCAGCCTCAGTGCGACCTCTGGAAACACCATATATTTT. Amino acid sequence: CASSLSATSGNTIYF. The J gene is TRBJ1-3, the V gene TRBV5-4; D not resolved. CDR3 length: 15 amino acids. Germline assignment: CDR1 SGHNT and CDR2 YYREEE (reference sequence). The ends were cut back, 4 bases at V and 0 bases at J, with 11 bases in the middle.

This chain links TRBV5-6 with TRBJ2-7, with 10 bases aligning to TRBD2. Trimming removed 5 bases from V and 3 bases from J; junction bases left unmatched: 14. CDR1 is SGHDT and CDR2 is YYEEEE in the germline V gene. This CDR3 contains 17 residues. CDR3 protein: CASSPWTSGRVRYEQYF. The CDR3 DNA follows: TGTGCCAGCAGTCCCTGGACTAGCGGCCGTGTACGCTACGAGCAGTACTTC.

This CDR3 reads CASSPGGPEETQYF. The CDR3 DNA reads TGCGCCAGCAGTCCGGGAGGGCCAGAAGAGACCCAGTACTTC. This chain joins TRBV5-1 and TRBJ2-5, with 8 positions matching TRBD2. V dropped 5 bases and J dropped 3; count of bases not matched to a gene: 6. This CDR3 spans 14 amino acids. Germline V CDR1 and CDR2: SGHRS, YFSETQ.

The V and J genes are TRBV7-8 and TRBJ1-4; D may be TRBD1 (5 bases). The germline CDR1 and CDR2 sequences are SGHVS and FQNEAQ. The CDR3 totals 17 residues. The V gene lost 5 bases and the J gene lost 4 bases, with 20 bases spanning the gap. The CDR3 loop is CASSASINRKINEKLFF. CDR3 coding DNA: TGTGCCAGCAGCGCTAGTATTAACAGGAAAATTAATGAAAAACTGTTTTTT.

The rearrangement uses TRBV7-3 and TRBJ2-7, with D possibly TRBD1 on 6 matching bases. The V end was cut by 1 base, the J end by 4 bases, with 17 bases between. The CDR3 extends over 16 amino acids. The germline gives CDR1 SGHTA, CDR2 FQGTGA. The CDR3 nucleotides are TGTGCCAGCAGCTTAAGGGTTACAGGGAAGAGGTACGAGCAGTACTTC. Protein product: CASSLRVTGKRYEQYF.

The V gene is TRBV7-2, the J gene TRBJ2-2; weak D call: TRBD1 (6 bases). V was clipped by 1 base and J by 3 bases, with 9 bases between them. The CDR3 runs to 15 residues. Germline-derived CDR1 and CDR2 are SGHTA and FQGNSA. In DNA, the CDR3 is TGTGCCAGCAGCTTAGGGGGGCCGGACACCGGGGAGCTGTTTTTT. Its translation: CASSLGGPDTGELFF.

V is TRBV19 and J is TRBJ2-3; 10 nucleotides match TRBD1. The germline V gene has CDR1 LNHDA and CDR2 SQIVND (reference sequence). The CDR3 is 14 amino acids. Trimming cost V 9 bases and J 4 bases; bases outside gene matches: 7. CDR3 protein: CASSDRGRSDTQYF. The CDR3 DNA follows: TGTGCCAGCAGTGACAGGGGGCGTTCAGATACGCAGTATTTT.